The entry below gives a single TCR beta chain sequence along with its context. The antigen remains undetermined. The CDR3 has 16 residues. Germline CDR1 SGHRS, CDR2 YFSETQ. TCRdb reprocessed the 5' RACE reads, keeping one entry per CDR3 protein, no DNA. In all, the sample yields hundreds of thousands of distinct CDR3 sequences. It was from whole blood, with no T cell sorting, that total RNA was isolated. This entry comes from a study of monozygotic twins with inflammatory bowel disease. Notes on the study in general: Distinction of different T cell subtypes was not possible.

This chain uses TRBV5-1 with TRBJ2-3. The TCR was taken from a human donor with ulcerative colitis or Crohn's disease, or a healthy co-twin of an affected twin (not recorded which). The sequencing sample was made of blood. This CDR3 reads CASSSQTGLSTDTQYF. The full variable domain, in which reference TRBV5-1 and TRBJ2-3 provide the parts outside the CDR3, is KAGVTQTPRYLIKTRGQQVTLSCSPISGHRSVSWYQQTPGQGLQFLFEYFSETQRNKGNFPGRFSGRQFSNSRSEMNVSTLELGDSALYLCASSSQTGLSTDTQYFGPGTRLTVL.